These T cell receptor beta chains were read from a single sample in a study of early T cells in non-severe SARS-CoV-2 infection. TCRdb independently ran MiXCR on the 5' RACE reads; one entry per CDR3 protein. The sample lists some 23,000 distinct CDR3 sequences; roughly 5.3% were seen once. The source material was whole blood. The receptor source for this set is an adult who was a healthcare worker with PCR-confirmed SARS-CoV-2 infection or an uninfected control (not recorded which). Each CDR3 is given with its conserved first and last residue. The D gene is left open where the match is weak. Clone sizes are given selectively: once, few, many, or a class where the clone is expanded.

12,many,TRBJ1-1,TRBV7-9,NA,CASSLEGDVAFF,TGTGCCAGCAGCTTAGAAGGCGACGTAGCTTTCTTT
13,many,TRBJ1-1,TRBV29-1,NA,CSVRGAGKTEAFF,TGCAGCGTAAGGGGGGCTGGAAAAACTGAAGCTTTCTTT
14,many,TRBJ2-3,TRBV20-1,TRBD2,CSANLAGVTDTQYF,TGCAGTGCTAACCTAGCGGGGGTGACAGATACGCAGTATTTT
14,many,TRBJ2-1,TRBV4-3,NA,CASSQEGSFNEQFF,TGCGCCAGCAGCCAAGAGGGCAGTTTCAATGAGCAGTTCTTC
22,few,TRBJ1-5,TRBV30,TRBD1,CAWSERAFLHLAGQGSNQPQHF,TGTGCCTGGAGTGAGCGCGCATTTCTGCATCTGGCGGGACAGGGTTCAAATCAGCCCCAGCATTTT
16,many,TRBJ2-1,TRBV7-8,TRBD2,CASSFGILAGGYEQFF,TGTGCCAGCAGTTTTGGTATCCTAGCGGGAGGGTATGAGCAGTTCTTC
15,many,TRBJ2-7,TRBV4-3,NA,CASSQDTSPFYEQYF,TGCGCCAGCAGCCAAGATACTAGCCCGTTCTACGAGCAGTACTTC
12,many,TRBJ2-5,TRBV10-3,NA,CAISELGETQYF,TGTGCCATCAGTGAGTTGGGGGAGACCCAGTACTTC
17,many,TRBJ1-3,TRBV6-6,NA,CASSQERTVLSGNTIYF,TGTGCCAGCAGTCAAGAACGGACAGTGCTCTCTGGAAACACCATATATTTT
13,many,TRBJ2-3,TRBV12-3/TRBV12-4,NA,CASSFRGTDTQYF,TGTGCCAGCAGTTTTCGGGGAACAGATACGCAGTATTTT
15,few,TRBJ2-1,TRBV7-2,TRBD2,CASSLTGTSGNEQFF,TGTGCCAGCAGCTTAACCGGGACTAGCGGAAATGAGCAGTTCTTC
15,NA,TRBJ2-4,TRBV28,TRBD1,CASTKAGGLKNIQYF,TGTGCCAGCACCAAGGCAGGGGGTCTCAAAAACATTCAGTACTTC
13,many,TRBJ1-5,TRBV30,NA,CAWRPDSNQPQHF,TGTGCCTGGAGGCCAGATAGCAATCAGCCCCAGCATTTT
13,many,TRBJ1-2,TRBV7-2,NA,CASSRLGGNGYTF,TGTGCCAGCAGCCGTTTGGGCGGAAATGGCTACACCTTC
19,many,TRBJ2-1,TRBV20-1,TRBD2,CSARDAYGTSGSRYNEQFF,TGCAGTGCTAGAGATGCCTACGGGACAAGCGGGAGTCGGTACAATGAGCAGTTCTTC
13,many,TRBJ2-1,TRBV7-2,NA,CASSLVSEGWQFF,TGTGCCAGCAGCTTAGTTTCGGAGGGATGGCAGTTCTTC
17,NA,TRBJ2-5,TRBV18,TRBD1,CANSSAGTGGALETQYF,TGTGCCAACTCATCGGCTGGGACAGGGGGCGCGTTAGAGACCCAGTACTTC